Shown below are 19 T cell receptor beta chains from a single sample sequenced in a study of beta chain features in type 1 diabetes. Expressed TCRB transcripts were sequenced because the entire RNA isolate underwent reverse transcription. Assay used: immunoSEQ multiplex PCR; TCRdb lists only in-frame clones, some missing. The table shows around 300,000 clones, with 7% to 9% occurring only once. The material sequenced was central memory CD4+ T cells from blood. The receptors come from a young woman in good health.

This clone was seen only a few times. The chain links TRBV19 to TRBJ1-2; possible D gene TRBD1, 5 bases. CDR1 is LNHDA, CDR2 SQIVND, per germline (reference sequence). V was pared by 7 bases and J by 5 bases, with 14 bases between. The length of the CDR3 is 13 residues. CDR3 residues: CASNLGAAYGYTF. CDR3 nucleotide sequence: TGTGCCAGTAATCTAGGGGCAGCATATGGCTACACCTTC.

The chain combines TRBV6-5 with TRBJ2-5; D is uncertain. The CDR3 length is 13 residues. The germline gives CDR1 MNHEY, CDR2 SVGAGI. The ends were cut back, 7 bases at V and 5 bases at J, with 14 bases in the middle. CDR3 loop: CASKRPTGETQYF. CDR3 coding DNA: TGTGCCAGCAAGCGACCGACCGGGGAGACCCAGTACTTC.

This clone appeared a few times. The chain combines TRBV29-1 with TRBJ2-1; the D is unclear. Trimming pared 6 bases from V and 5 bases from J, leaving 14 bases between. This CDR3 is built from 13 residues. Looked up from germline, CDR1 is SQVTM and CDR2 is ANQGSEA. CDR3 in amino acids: CSVVINIDNEQFF. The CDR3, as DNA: TGCAGCGTGGTGATTAACATTGACAATGAGCAGTTCTTC.

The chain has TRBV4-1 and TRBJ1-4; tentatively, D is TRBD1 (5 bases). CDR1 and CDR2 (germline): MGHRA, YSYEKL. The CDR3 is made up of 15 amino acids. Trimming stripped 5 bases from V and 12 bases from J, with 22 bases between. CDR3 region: CASSSSRGGLAELFF. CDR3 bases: TGCGCCAGCAGCTCCTCTAGGGGCGGTCTGGCGGAACTGTTTTTT.

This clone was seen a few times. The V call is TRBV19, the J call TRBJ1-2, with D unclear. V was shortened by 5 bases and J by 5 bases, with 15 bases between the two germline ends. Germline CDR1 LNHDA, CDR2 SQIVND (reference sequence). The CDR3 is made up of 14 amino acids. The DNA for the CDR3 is TGTGCCAGTAGTGCGGGCTTAATAGGGTATGGCTACACCTTC. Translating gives CASSAGLIGYGYTF.

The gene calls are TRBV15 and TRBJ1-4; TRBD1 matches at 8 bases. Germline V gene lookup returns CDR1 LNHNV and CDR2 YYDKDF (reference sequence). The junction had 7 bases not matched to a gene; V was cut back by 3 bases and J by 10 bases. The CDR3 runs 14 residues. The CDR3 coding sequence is TGTGCCACCAGCAGGTCGGGGGACAGGTCAAAACTGTTTTTT. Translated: CATSRSGDRSKLFF.

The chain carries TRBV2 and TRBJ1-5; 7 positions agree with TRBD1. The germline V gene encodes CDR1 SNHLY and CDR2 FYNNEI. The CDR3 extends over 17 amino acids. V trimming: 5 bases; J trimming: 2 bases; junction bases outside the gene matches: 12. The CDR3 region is CASSSPGTVGGNQPQHF. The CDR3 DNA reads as TGTGCCAGCAGTTCACCGGGGACAGTCGGGGGCAATCAGCCCCAGCATTTT.

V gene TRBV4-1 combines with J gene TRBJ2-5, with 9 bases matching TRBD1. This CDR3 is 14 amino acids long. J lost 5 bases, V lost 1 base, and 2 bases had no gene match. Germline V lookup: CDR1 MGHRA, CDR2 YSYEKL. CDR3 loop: CASSQAGTGETQYF. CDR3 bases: TGCGCCAGCAGCCAAGCAGGGACAGGGGAGACCCAGTACTTC.

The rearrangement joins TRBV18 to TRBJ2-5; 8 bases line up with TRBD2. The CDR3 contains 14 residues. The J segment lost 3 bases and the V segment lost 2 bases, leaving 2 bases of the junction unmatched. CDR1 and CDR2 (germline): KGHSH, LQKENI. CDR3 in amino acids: CASSPGLAEETQYF. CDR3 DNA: TGTGCCAGCTCACCAGGACTAGCCGAAGAGACCCAGTACTTC. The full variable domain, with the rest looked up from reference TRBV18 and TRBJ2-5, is NAGVMQNPRHLVRRRGQEARLRCSPMKGHSHVYWYRQLPEEGLKFMVYLQKENIIDESGMPKERFSAEFPKEGPSILRIQQVVRGDSAAYFCASSPGLAEETQYFGPGTRLLVL.

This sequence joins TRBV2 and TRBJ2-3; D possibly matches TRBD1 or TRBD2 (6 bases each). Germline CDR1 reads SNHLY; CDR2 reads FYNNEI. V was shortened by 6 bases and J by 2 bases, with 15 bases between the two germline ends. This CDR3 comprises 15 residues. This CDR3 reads CASRDGGLNTDTQYF. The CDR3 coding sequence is TGTGCCAGCAGAGACGGGGGCCTGAACACAGATACGCAGTATTTT. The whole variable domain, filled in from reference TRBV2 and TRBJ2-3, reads EPEVTQTPSHQVTQMGQEVILRCVPISNHLYFYWYRQILGQKVEFLVSFYNNEISEKSEIFDDQFSVERPDGSNFTLKIRSTKLEDSAMYFCASRDGGLNTDTQYFGPGTRLTVL.

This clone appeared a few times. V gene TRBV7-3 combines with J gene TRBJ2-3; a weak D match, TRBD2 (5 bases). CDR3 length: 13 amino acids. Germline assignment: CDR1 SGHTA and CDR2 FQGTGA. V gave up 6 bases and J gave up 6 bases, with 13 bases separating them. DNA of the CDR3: TGTGCCAGCAGTCTAACGGGGTGGGATACGCAGTATTTT. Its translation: CASSLTGWDTQYF.

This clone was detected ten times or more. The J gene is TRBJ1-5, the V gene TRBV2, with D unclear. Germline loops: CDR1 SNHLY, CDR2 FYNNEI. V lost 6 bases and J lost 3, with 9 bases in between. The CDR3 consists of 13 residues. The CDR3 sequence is CASRRDVNQPQHF. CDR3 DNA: TGTGCCAGCAGACGAGACGTCAATCAGCCCCAGCATTTT.

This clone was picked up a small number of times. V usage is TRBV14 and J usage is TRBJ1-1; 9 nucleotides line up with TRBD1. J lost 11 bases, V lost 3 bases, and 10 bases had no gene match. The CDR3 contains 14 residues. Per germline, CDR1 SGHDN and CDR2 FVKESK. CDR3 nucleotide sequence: TGTGCCAGCAGCCAGGCCCCCAATGGACAGGGGGCTTTCTTT. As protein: CASSQAPNGQGAFF.

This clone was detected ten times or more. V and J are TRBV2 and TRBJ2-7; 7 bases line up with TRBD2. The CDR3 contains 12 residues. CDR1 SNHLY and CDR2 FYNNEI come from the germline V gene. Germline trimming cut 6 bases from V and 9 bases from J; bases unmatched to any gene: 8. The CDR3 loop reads CASSPPSGRQYV. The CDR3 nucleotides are TGTGCCAGCAGCCCTCCTAGCGGAAGGCAGTACGTC.

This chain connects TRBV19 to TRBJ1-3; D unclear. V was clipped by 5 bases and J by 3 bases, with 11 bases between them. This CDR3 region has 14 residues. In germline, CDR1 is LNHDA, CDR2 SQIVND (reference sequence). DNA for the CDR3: TGTGCCAGTAGTGTGAACCTCCTTGGAAACACCATATATTTT. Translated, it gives CASSVNLLGNTIYF.

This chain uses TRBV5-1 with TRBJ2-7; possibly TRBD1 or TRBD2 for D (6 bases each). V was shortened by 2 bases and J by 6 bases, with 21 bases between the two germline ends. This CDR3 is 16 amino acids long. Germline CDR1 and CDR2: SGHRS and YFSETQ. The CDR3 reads CASSFQSWGGGGEQYV. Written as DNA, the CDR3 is TGCGCCAGCAGCTTTCAGTCCTGGGGAGGAGGGGGCGAGCAGTACGTC.

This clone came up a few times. The CDR3 region is CASGLGLAYNEQFF. For the CDR3, the DNA is TGTGCCAGCGGGTTGGGACTAGCCTACAATGAGCAGTTCTTC. The chain uses TRBV18 and TRBJ2-1, with 8 bases identical to TRBD2. The V segment lost 8 bases and the J segment 2 bases; nucleotides outside the gene matches: 5. The CDR3 sequence is 14 residues long. Looked up from germline, CDR1 is KGHSH and CDR2 is LQKENI.

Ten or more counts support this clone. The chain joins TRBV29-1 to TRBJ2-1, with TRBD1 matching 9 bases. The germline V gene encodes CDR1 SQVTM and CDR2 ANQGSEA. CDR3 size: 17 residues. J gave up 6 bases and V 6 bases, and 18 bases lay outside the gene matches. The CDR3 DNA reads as TGCAGCGTACCTATACCCTATGGGACAGGGATGGTCAATGAGCAGTTCTTC. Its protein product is CSVPIPYGTGMVNEQFF.

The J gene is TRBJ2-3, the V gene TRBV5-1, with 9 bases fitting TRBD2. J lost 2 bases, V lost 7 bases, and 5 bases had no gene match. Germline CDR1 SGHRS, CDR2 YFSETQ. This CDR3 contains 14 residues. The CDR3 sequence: CASRSGGSTDTQYF. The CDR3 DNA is TGCGCCAGCCGGAGCGGGGGGTCCACAGATACGCAGTATTTT.